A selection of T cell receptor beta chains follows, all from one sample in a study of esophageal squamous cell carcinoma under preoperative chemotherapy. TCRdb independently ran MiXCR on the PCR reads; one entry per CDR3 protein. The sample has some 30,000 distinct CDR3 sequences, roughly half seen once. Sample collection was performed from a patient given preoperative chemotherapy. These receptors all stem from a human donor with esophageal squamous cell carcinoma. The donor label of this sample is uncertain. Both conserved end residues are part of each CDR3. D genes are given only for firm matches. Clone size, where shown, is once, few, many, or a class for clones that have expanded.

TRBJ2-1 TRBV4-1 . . CASSPQWGAGEQFF TGCGCCAGCAGCCCTCAGTGGGGGGCGGGGGAGCAGTTCTTC
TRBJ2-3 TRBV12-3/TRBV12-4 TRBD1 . CASSRDRDTDTQYF TGTGCCAGCAGCAGGGACAGGGACACAGATACGCAGTATTTT
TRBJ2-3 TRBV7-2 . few CASSFRWGQRTDTQYF TGTGCCAGCAGCTTTCGTTGGGGGCAACGCACAGATACGCAGTATTTT
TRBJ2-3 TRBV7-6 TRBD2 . CARSLITGGAGKDTQYF TGTGCCCGGAGCTTAATTACGGGGGGGGCAGGCAAAGATACGCAGTACTTT
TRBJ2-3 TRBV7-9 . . CASSQGGGAVNTDTQFF TGTGCCAGCAGTCAGGGTGGCGGGGCTGTGAACACAGATACGCAGTTTTTT
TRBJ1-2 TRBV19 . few CASSIDRVGYGYTF TGTGCCAGTAGTATAGATCGCGTCGGCTATGGCTACACCTTC
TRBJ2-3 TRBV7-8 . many CASSRKNTQYF TGTGCCAGCAGCCGTAAGAATACGCAGTATTTT
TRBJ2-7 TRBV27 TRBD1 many CASSLTGTGDPYEQYF TGTGCCAGCAGTTTGACAGGGACAGGGGATCCCTACGAGCAGTACTTC
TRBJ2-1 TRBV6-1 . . CASTPDGTYNEQFF TGTGCCAGCACCCCTGACGGGACCTACAATGAGCAGTTCTTC
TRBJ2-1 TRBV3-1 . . CASRGEYEQFF TGTGCCTCCAGGGGAGAGTATGAGCAGTTCTTC
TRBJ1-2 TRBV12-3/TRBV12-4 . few CASVFGSNYGYTF TGTGCCAGCGTCTTTGGGTCTAACTATGGCTACACCTTC
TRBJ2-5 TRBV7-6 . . CGAGLGGRDTETQYF TGTGGCGCGGGGCTCGGGGGCCGTGACACAGAGACCCAGTATTTC
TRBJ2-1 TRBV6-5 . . CASSYDTLETQFF TGTGCCAGCAGTTACGACACTCTCGAGACCCAGTTCTTC
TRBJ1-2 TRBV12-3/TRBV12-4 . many CASSFNGESGYTF TGTGCCAGCAGTTTTAATGGGGAGAGTGGCTACACCTTC
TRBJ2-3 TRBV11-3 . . CASSLGAGYTDTQYF TGTGCCAGCAGCTTAGGGGCAGGATACACAGATACGCAGTATTTT
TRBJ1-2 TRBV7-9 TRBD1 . CASSDRDRGVIYGYTF TGTGCCAGCAGCGACCGGGACAGGGGGGTCATTTATGGCTACACCTTC
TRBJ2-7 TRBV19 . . CASSIGGRPSQEQYF TGTGCCAGTAGTATAGGGGGACGCCCCTCCCAAGAGCAGTACTTC
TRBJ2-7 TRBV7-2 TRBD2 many CASSLDPSGYEQYF TGTGCCAGCAGCTTAGATCCTAGCGGCTACGAGCAGTACTTC
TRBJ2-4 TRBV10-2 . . CASTITARGQDIQYF TGCGCCAGCACAATCACGGCACGGGGCCAAGACATTCAGTACTTC
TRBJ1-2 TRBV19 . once CASSTPQTVGEGGYTF TGTGCCAGTAGTACCCCCCAGACCGTGGGTGAGGGAGGCTACACCTTC